The table lists the clone carrying this T cell receptor (beta chain) with many counts. These data are taken from a study of regulatory T cells in long-lasting Graves disease. The time point: newly diagnosed GD, antithyroid drugs for less than 3 months. Preparation of the TCR library used RNA extracted from PBMCs. CDR3-region Arm-PCR and iRepertoire HTBI primers produced the TCR beta libraries. In TCRdb, the multiplex PCR reads were re-called with MiXCR into one record per CDR3 protein. This sample has 300,000 to 400,000 distinct CDR3 sequences; under 20% occur once, and the top ten carry about two fifths. The source material was peripheral blood mononuclear cells (PBMCs), sampled at new diagnosis, from a patient treated with antithyroid drugs. This TCR was sampled from a female donor with Graves disease.

This CDR3 is CASSRDLHSVSGTKNIQYF. The CDR3 coding sequence is TGTGCCAGCAGTCGCGACCTTCATAGTGTGTCCGGAACCAAAAACATTCAGTACTTC. J is TRBJ2-4 and V is TRBV6-1; no reliable D call. Trimming left V 5 bases short and J 2 bases short, with 25 bases between. CDR3 length: 19 residues. Germline assignment: CDR1 MNHNS and CDR2 SASEGT.